These 2 T cell receptor beta chains were all obtained from the same sample, sequenced in a study of T cell repertoires in cytomegalovirus infection (dated by TCRdb to about 2019). Instrument on record: Illumina HiSeq 1500. TCRdb passed the public sequencing reads through fastp at Q25 and MiXCR, retaining productive beta sequences. Every entry covers one CDR3 protein and lists the most common genes and DNA from its rows. The sample contains 150,000 to 200,000 distinct CDR3 sequences, 25% to 30% of them found a single time. The ten top clones hold approximately 30% of the sample. The sequenced sample consisted of PBMCs. These receptor sequences come from a human donor in good health (CMV status not recorded). Some clones in this sample may be carry-over from other donors' samples.

V and J are TRBV6-6 and TRBJ1-2, with 9 bases matching TRBD1. The ends lost 6 bases at V and 3 bases at J; junction bases unmatched: 5. The CDR3 contains 14 residues. Germline values: CDR1 MNHNY, CDR2 SVGAGI (reference sequence). This CDR3 is CASRDRGEDYGYTF. CDR3 nucleotides: TGTGCCAGCAGAGACAGGGGGGAGGACTATGGCTACACCTTC.

Comments on this clonotype: One end of the junction is discordant with germline, which a read error may explain. The CDR3 DNA follows: TGCAGTACTAGAGATATCAGGGGACGTGGGGACACTGAAGCTTTCTTT. This translates into CSTRDIRGRGDTEAFF. The rearrangement links TRBV20-1 to TRBJ1-1, with a tentative D call TRBD1 (6 bases). Germline CDR1 is DFQATT and CDR2 is SNEGSKA (reference sequence). The CDR3 totals 16 residues.